The 10 T cell receptor beta chains below all came from one sample that was sequenced in a study of blood T cell repertoires in COVID-19. Sequencing used immunoSEQ multiplex PCR; TCRdb keeps in-frame clones, though not all of them. The data contain over 70,000 clones, 90% of them singletons. Sequenced material: peripheral blood. Every receptor here comes from a man younger than 35 with COVID-19, enrolled during active disease.

This clone was counted once. The V and J genes are TRBV6-6 and TRBJ1-6, with 7 bases that match TRBD1. Germline-derived CDR1 and CDR2 are MNHNY and SVGAGI (reference sequence). The CDR3 loop spans 16 amino acids. The V segment lost 5 bases and the J segment 10 bases; nucleotides outside the gene matches: 14. As DNA, the CDR3 is TGTGCCAGCAGTCCCACGGACAGGAGTATTGGCTCACCCCTCCACTTT. Protein sequence: CASSPTDRSIGSPLHF.

The table lists this clone with a few counts. The chain carries TRBV25-1 and TRBJ2-7; no definite D call. V was clipped by 3 bases and J by 12 bases, with 18 bases between them. Germline values: CDR1 MGHDK, CDR2 SYGVNS. CDR3 length: 13 residues. The CDR3 spells CASSDNLERGRYF. In DNA form, the CDR3 reads TGTGCCAGCAGTGATAATTTAGAAAGAGGTCGGTACTTC.

The chain links TRBV9 to TRBJ2-7; 7 bases are a match to TRBD2. The CDR3 loop spans 15 amino acids. Germline trimming cut 0 bases from V and 0 bases from J; bases unmatched to any gene: 3. Germline CDR1 reads SGDLS; CDR2 reads YYNGEE. The CDR3 region has the DNA TGTGCCAGCAGCGTAGGGCTAGCGGACTCCTACGAGCAGTACTTC. It translates to CASSVGLADSYEQYF. Full variable domain (remainder filled in from reference TRBV9 and TRBJ2-7): DSGVTQTPKHLITATGQRVTLRCSPRSGDLSVYWYQQSLDQGLQFLIQYYNGEERAKGNILERFSAQQFPDLHSELNLSSLELGDSALYFCASSVGLADSYEQYFGPGTRLTVT.

The sample holds a few counts of this clone. V usage is TRBV7-2 and J usage is TRBJ1-2; no reliable D call. The germline V and J ends were trimmed by 0 bases and 8 bases, with 10 bases remaining between them. CDR1 and CDR2 (germline): SGHTA, FQGNSA. The CDR3 is made up of 13 amino acids. In DNA, the CDR3 is TGTGCCAGCAGCTTAGCGCGGTACACCGGCTACACCTTC. Its translation is CASSLARYTGYTF.

This clone has a single count. The chain employs TRBV18 and TRBJ1-1, with D perhaps TRBD1 (5 bases). CDR1 KGHSH and CDR2 LQKENI come from the germline V gene. This CDR3 has 14 residues. With 1 base removed from V and 1 base from J, the gap between germline ends came to 7 bases. For the CDR3, the DNA is TGTGCCAGCTCACCACGGCAGGGGAACACTGAAGCTTTCTTT. Translation: CASSPRQGNTEAFF.

The chain carries TRBV3-1 (or the pseudogene TRBV3-2) and TRBJ1-3; a possible D gene is TRBD1 (6 bases). In germline, CDR1 is LGHDT, CDR2 YNNKEL (reference sequence). The CDR3 runs to 15 residues. Trimming shortened V by 4 bases and J by 0 bases, and 10 bases separated the two germline ends. CDR3 loop: CASSRDIVSGNTIYF. For the CDR3, the DNA is TGTGCCAGCAGCCGGGACATTGTCTCTGGAAACACCATATATTTT.

This chain joins TRBV19 and TRBJ2-1; TRBD2 matches at 13 bases. The V gene's germline CDR1 is LNHDA and CDR2 SQIVND (reference sequence). V lost 4 bases to trimming and J lost 8 bases; unmatched junction nucleotides: 11. The CDR3 runs to 17 residues. Here the CDR3 reads CASSTQKGTSGMYEQFF. In DNA form, the CDR3 reads TGTGCCAGTAGTACCCAAAAGGGGACTAGCGGGATGTATGAGCAGTTCTTC.

The chain joins TRBV19 to TRBJ2-7, with TRBD1 matching over 11 bases. V lost 6 bases to trimming and J lost 7 bases; unmatched junction nucleotides: 11. The CDR3 consists of 15 residues. The germline CDR1 and CDR2 sequences are LNHDA and SQIVND (reference sequence). CDR3 residues: CASSYGQGAREEQYF. The CDR3 nucleotides are TGTGCCAGTAGCTACGGACAGGGGGCTCGGGAAGAGCAGTACTTC.

J is TRBJ1-6 and V is TRBV29-1; 11 bases match TRBD1. This CDR3 has 15 residues. The V and J ends lost 0 bases and 7 bases, in that order; junction bases with no gene match: 2. CDR1 and CDR2 from the germline V gene are SQVTM and ANQGSEA. CDR3 amino acids: CSVEDRDRGNSPLHF. DNA of the CDR3: TGCAGCGTTGAAGATCGGGACAGGGGGAATTCACCCCTCCACTTT.

In DNA, the CDR3 is TGTGCCAGCAGCATAGGGGGGGACAATGAGCAGTTCTTC. Amino acid sequence: CASSIGGDNEQFF. This sequence joins TRBV28 and TRBJ2-1; the D gene is possibly TRBD2 (7 bases). Germline CDR1 reads MDHEN; CDR2 reads SYDVKM. The CDR3 runs 13 residues. V lost 6 bases, J lost 5 bases, and 11 bases lay in between. Full variable domain (rest looked up from reference TRBV28 and TRBJ2-1): DVKVTQSSRYLVKRTGEKVFLECVQDMDHENMFWYRQDPGLGLRLIYFSYDVKMKEKGDIPEGYSVSREKKERFSLILESASTNQTSMYLCASSIGGDNEQFFGPGTRLTVL.